The 4 T cell receptor beta chains given below trace back to one sample, sequenced in a study of shared clonotypes between healthy human individuals. Using immunoSEQ multiplex PCR, the repertoire was profiled, and TCRdb retains in-frame clones only, with some absent. The sample has roughly 500,000 clones; 90% to 96% are singletons. The sequenced sample was naive CD4+ T cells sorted from blood. Subset reported: CD45RA+ positively selected. These receptor sequences come from a woman under 40 in good health.

The chain employs TRBV27 and TRBJ2-1; 7 bases agree with TRBD2. Per the germline V gene, CDR1 is MNHEY and CDR2 is SMNVEV (reference sequence). CDR3 length: 16 amino acids. V was clipped by 5 bases and J by 4 bases; unmatched bases: 11. CDR3 protein: CASSNVGGGTYNEQFF. The CDR3 DNA sequence: TGTGCCAGCAGTAACGTTGGGGGGGGAACGTACAATGAGCAGTTCTTC.

The chain is built from TRBV5-1 and TRBJ1-6; 7 bases are a match to TRBD1. Germline CDR1 and CDR2: SGHRS and YFSETQ. The CDR3 extends over 15 amino acids. With V trimmed by 2 bases and J by 5 bases, 4 bases remained unmatched. This chain's CDR3 is CASSFRQGDNSPLHF. The CDR3 DNA follows: TGCGCCAGCAGCTTCCGGCAGGGGGATAATTCACCCCTCCACTTT.

The chain combines TRBV7-2 with TRBJ1-4; weak D call: TRBD1 (5 bases). This CDR3 has 15 amino acids. V was cut by 5 bases and J by 3 bases, with 13 bases left in between. Germline CDR1 is SGHTA and CDR2 is FQGNSA. The CDR3 here is CASSPRGGANEKLFF. CDR3 in DNA: TGTGCCAGCAGCCCGCGGGGGGGAGCTAATGAAAAACTGTTTTTT.

The chain recombines TRBV6-1 with TRBJ1-1, with D maybe TRBD1 (5 bases). The length of the CDR3 is 15 residues. The germline gives CDR1 MNHNS, CDR2 SASEGT. Trimming stripped 5 bases from V and 0 bases from J, with 13 bases between. The CDR3 loop is CASSTGRTMNTEAFF. The CDR3 nucleotides read TGTGCCAGCAGTACGGGACGGACGATGAACACTGAAGCTTTCTTT.